One sample yielded the 2 T cell receptor beta chains listed below, sequenced in a study of neoadjuvant anti-PD-1 for oral cavity cancer. Measured with immunoSEQ multiplex PCR; TCRdb has only the in-frame clones, and not every one. The repertoire consists of about 24,000 clones, with 26% occurring once and the leading ten covering about 16%. Time point noted: after neoadjuvant nivolumab, at surgical resection. The source was tumor tissue, collected after nivolumab (anti-PD-1) treatment. These receptors were collected from a person between 40 and 85 years old with oral cavity squamous cell carcinoma.

V gene TRBV9 combines with J gene TRBJ2-7; D assignment may be TRBD1 or TRBD2 (5 bases each). Trimming left V 3 bases short and J 4 bases short, with 17 bases between. In germline, CDR1 is SGDLS, CDR2 YYNGEE. There are 15 residues in the CDR3. The CDR3 region is CASSAGPGTLYEQYF. Here the CDR3 DNA reads TGTGCCAGCAGCGCCGGACCCGGGACCCTATACGAGCAGTACTTC. Complete variable domain (other parts from reference TRBV9 and TRBJ2-7): DSGVTQTPKHLITATGQRVTLRCSPRSGDLSVYWYQQSLDQGLQFLIQYYNGEERAKGNILERFSAQQFPDLHSELNLSSLELGDSALYFCASSAGPGTLYEQYFGPGTRLTVT.

V is TRBV5-4 and J is TRBJ1-1; the D gene is possibly TRBD1 (5 bases). The CDR3 sequence is 14 residues long. V lost 6 bases, J lost 1 base, and 13 bases lay in between. The germline CDR1 and CDR2 sequences are SGHNT and YYREEE (reference sequence). CDR3 bases: TGTGCCAGCATCAGGAGGGGAGCGAACACTGAAGCTTTCTTT. This encodes CASIRRGANTEAFF.